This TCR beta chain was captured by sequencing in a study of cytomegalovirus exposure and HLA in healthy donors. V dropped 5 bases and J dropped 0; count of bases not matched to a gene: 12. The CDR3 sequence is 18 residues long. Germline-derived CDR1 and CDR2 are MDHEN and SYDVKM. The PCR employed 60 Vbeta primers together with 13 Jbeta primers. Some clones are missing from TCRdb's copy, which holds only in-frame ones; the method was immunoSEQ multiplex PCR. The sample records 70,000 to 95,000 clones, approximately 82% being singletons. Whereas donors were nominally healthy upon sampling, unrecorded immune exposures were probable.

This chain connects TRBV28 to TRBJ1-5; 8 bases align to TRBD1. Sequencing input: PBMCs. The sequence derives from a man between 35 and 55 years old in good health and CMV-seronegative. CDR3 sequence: CASSLRTGLLYSNQPQHF. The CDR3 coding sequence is TGTGCCAGCAGTCTGCGGACAGGGCTATTATATAGCAATCAGCCCCAGCATTTT.